Below are 24 T cell receptor beta chains sequenced from a single sample in a study of cytomegalovirus exposure and HLA in healthy donors. TCRdb keeps only in-frame clones here, not all; method: immunoSEQ multiplex PCR. The data contain some 170,000 clones, about 90% of them singletons. Sequences were obtained from PBMCs. All receptors come from a man aged 18 to 30 in good health and CMV-seropositive.

This chain uses TRBV28 with TRBJ2-2; the D is unclear. The germline gives CDR1 MDHEN, CDR2 SYDVKM. V was trimmed by 8 bases and J by 6 bases, leaving 4 bases between them. The CDR3 runs 10 residues. The CDR3 DNA sequence: TGTGCCAGCCGGTCCGGGGAGCTGTTTTTT. Translation: CASRSGELFF.

V usage is TRBV11-2 and J usage is TRBJ2-7, with no clear D. The CDR3 sequence is 12 residues long. Germline CDR1 SGHAT, CDR2 FQNNGV. V was cut by 2 bases and J by 5 bases, with 7 bases left in between. The CDR3 protein is CASSLRENEQYF. The DNA for the CDR3 is TGTGCCAGCAGCTTAAGAGAGAACGAGCAGTACTTC.

The chain recombines TRBV5-6 with TRBJ2-1, with TRBD2 matching 10 bases. V lost 4 bases to trimming and J lost 8 bases; unmatched junction nucleotides: 12. Per germline, CDR1 SGHDT and CDR2 YYEEEE. CDR3 length equals 16 residues. The CDR3 bases are TGTGCCAGCAGCCCAATGAGCGGGAGGGCCGTATATGAGCAGTTCTTC. As protein: CASSPMSGRAVYEQFF.

The chain couples TRBV7-8 to TRBJ1-5; TRBD1 might be the D (6 bases). CDR3 size: 14 residues. Germline V gene data show CDR1 as SGHVS and CDR2 as FQNEAQ. V dropped 5 bases and J dropped 7 bases, with 15 bases sitting between them. The CDR3 reads CASSIRQVKQPQHF. CDR3 DNA: TGTGCCAGCAGCATCAGACAGGTTAAACAGCCCCAGCATTTT.

This CDR3 reads CASTGEGYEQYF. The DNA for the CDR3 is TGCGCCAGTACCGGGGAAGGTTACGAGCAGTACTTC. V gene TRBV4-1 combines with J gene TRBJ2-7; possible D gene TRBD2, 5 bases. CDR1 and CDR2 (germline): MGHRA, YSYEKL. V lost 9 bases and J 4 bases, leaving 13 bases between the germline ends. CDR3 size: 12 residues.

The chain joins TRBV2 to TRBJ2-1; D gene ambiguous. Germline V lookup: CDR1 SNHLY, CDR2 FYNNEI. The CDR3 runs to 11 residues. Trimming took 6 bases from V and 6 from J, leaving 6 bases between them. The CDR3 protein is CASRSGNEQFF. CDR3 in DNA: TGTGCCAGCAGGTCGGGCAATGAGCAGTTCTTC.

V usage is TRBV9 and J usage is TRBJ2-3; TRBD2 matches 7 bases. V shed 0 bases and J 5 bases; nucleotides not matched to a gene: 6. Germline CDR1 SGDLS, CDR2 YYNGEE. CDR3 length equals 15 residues. As DNA, the CDR3 is TGTGCCAGCAGCGTAGCGGCGGGAGCGGGAGATACGCAGTATTTT. This sequence encodes CASSVAAGAGDTQYF.

This chain links TRBV11-3 with TRBJ1-1; 12 nucleotides agree with TRBD1. The trim removed 5 bases at V and 11 bases at J, leaving 15 bases unmatched. The length of the CDR3 is 16 residues. Germline CDR1 reads SGHNT; CDR2 reads YENEEA. CDR3: CASSVYYPGQGARAFF. CDR3 nucleotides: TGTGCCAGCAGCGTTTATTATCCGGGACAGGGGGCGCGGGCTTTCTTT.

The rearrangement joins TRBV7-3 to TRBJ1-5, with 7 nucleotides matching TRBD1. CDR3 size: 13 residues. J lost 7 bases, V lost 4 bases, and 4 bases had no gene match. Germline CDR1 and CDR2: SGHTA and FQGTGA. The CDR3 region is CASSSDRDQPQHF. CDR3 nucleotide sequence: TGTGCCAGCAGCTCCGACAGGGACCAGCCCCAGCATTTT.

This clone showed up just a few times. J is TRBJ1-1 and V is TRBV19, with unresolved D. The V gene lost 4 bases and the J gene lost 8 bases, with 17 bases spanning the gap. Looked up from germline, CDR1 is LNHDA and CDR2 is SQIVND (reference sequence). The CDR3 spans 14 residues. The CDR3, as DNA: TGTGCCAGTAGTACCGTACAGATAAACTTCGAAGCTTTCTTT. Protein: CASSTVQINFEAFF. Supplemented by reference TRBV19 and TRBJ1-1, the full variable domain reads DGGITQSPKYLFRKEGQNVTLSCEQNLNHDAMYWYRQDPGQGLRLIYYSQIVNDFQKGDIAEGYSVSREKKESFPLTVTSAQKNPTAFYLCASSTVQINFEAFFGQGTRLTVV.

The gene calls are TRBV5-1 and TRBJ2-3; 9 positions agree with TRBD1. V shed 2 bases and J 1 base; nucleotides not matched to a gene: 5. The CDR3 covers 16 residues. Germline-derived CDR1 and CDR2 are SGHRS and YFSETQ. The DNA of the CDR3 is TGCGCCAGCAGCTTCGGACAGGGGTTTGGCACAGATACGCAGTATTTT. Translating it yields CASSFGQGFGTDTQYF.

The chain joins TRBV4-1 to TRBJ2-4, with D tentatively TRBD2 (6 bases). Germline lookup yields CDR1 MGHRA and CDR2 YSYEKL. V lost 0 bases, J lost 0 bases, and 12 bases lay in between. The CDR3 runs to 17 residues. As DNA, the CDR3 is TGCGCCAGCAGCCAAGATCTGGGGGGTTTAGCCAAAAACATTCAGTACTTC. It encodes CASSQDLGGLAKNIQYF.

The chain carries TRBV13 and TRBJ1-3; perhaps TRBD1 as D (6 bases). V dropped 1 base and J dropped 4 bases, with 11 bases sitting between them. The CDR3 covers 15 residues. Germline CDR1 and CDR2: PRHDT and FYEKMQ (reference sequence). The CDR3, as DNA: TGTGCCAGCAGCTTAGAAGGGGGTTCCGGAAACACCATATATTTT. Encoded protein: CASSLEGGSGNTIYF.

The chain uses TRBV28 and TRBJ2-3, with 9 bases lining up with TRBD2. From germline, CDR1 is MDHEN and CDR2 SYDVKM. The CDR3 is made up of 19 amino acids. Losses at the gene ends were 7 bases for V and 5 bases for J; bases not matched to a gene: 22. CDR3 nucleotide sequence: TGTGCCAGCACCCGGACACGACTGAGGCGGGAGGGAAGGGGAGATACGCAGTATTTT. Residues: CASTRTRLRREGRGDTQYF.

The V call is TRBV13, the J call TRBJ2-7, with unresolved D. The germline V gene encodes CDR1 PRHDT and CDR2 FYEKMQ (reference sequence). Trimming took 6 bases from V and 2 from J, leaving 8 bases between them. The CDR3 is 12 amino acids. The CDR3, as DNA: TGTGCCAGCAGTAGTTTTGCCTACGAGCAGTACTTC. Translation gives CASSSFAYEQYF.

V gene TRBV4-1 combines with J gene TRBJ2-7; D might be TRBD1 (5 bases). Germline V gives CDR1 MGHRA, CDR2 YSYEKL. V lost 2 bases and J 2 bases, leaving 10 bases between the germline ends. The CDR3 sequence is 14 residues long. CDR3: CASSQTQGPYEQYF. For the CDR3, the DNA is TGCGCCAGCAGCCAAACCCAGGGTCCCTACGAGCAGTACTTC.

This sequence joins TRBV2 and TRBJ1-2; D not certain. Germline V gives CDR1 SNHLY, CDR2 FYNNEI. The germline V and J ends were trimmed by 8 bases and 2 bases, with 15 bases remaining between them. The CDR3 covers 14 residues. The CDR3 sequence is CASSLRSLNYGYTF. The CDR3 coding sequence is TGTGCCAGCTCTCTAAGGAGTTTAAACTATGGCTACACCTTC.

The rearrangement uses TRBV5-6 and TRBJ1-5; D is possibly TRBD1 (5 bases). Trimming pared 4 bases from V and 4 bases from J, leaving 18 bases between. Germline V lookup: CDR1 SGHDT, CDR2 YYEEEE. CDR3 length equals 16 residues. The CDR3 bases are TGTGCCAGCAGCCTGCGGGGGAGCTTGAGTAATCAGCCCCAGCATTTT. Its translation is CASSLRGSLSNQPQHF.

The rearrangement uses TRBV15 and TRBJ2-7, with D maybe TRBD2 (5 bases). Per germline, CDR1 LNHNV and CDR2 YYDKDF (reference sequence). The CDR3 length is 18 residues. The V gene lost 1 base and the J gene lost 0 bases, with 19 bases spanning the gap. CDR3 residues: CATSRAQPGGHSSYEQYF. The CDR3 nucleotides are TGTGCCACCAGCAGAGCACAACCGGGCGGGCACAGCTCCTACGAGCAGTACTTC.

The chain joins TRBV6-5 to TRBJ1-2, with TRBD1 as a possible D gene (5 bases). The germline gives CDR1 MNHEY, CDR2 SVGAGI. This CDR3 is built from 13 residues. V lost 5 bases to trimming and J lost 6 bases, with 13 bases between them. The CDR3 loop reads CASSPRKGDGYTF. In DNA, the CDR3 is TGTGCCAGCAGTCCCCGTAAAGGGGATGGCTACACCTTC.

This clone was observed once. This chain joins TRBV27 and TRBJ2-3; a possible D gene is TRBD2 (5 bases). The CDR3 totals 16 residues. The V gene lost 6 bases and the J gene lost 0 bases, with 16 bases spanning the gap. Germline V CDR1 and CDR2: MNHEY, SMNVEV (reference sequence). CDR3 sequence (DNA): TGTGCCAGCAGCCCGGGGAATCCCACTAGCACAGATACGCAGTATTTT. Translating gives CASSPGNPTSTDTQYF.

The rearrangement uses TRBV13 and TRBJ1-3; perhaps TRBD1 as D (6 bases). There are 14 residues in the CDR3. Trimming left V 6 bases short and J 2 bases short, with 11 bases between. The germline V gene encodes CDR1 PRHDT and CDR2 FYEKMQ (reference sequence). CDR3 coding DNA: TGTGCCAGCAGATGGACAGCTACTGGAAACACCATATATTTT. Amino acid sequence: CASRWTATGNTIYF. The full variable domain, completed using reference TRBV13 and TRBJ1-3, is AAGVIQSPRHLIKEKRETATLKCYPIPRHDTVYWYQQGPGQDPQFLISFYEKMQSDKGSIPDRFSAQQFSDYHSELNMSSLELGDSALYFCASRWTATGNTIYFGEGSWLTVV.

The chain combines TRBV7-3 with TRBJ2-3, with D tentatively TRBD2 (6 bases). Germline assignment: CDR1 SGHTA and CDR2 FQGTGA. V dropped 5 bases and J dropped 5 bases, with 17 bases sitting between them. The CDR3 is made up of 15 amino acids. CDR3: CASSATGTRGDTQYF. The CDR3 DNA follows: TGTGCCAGCAGCGCGACCGGGACTCGGGGAGATACGCAGTATTTT.

V is TRBV10-2 and J is TRBJ2-5, with D unclear. Germline CDR1 is WSHSY and CDR2 is SAAADI. The CDR3 has 12 residues. Trimming left V 3 bases short and J 10 bases short, with 12 bases between. Written as DNA, the CDR3 is TGCGCCAGCAGTGATATTACGCTACTCCAGTACTTC. Protein: CASSDITLLQYF.